What follows are 9 T cell receptor beta chains derived from one specimen sequenced in a study of T cell responses to AZD1222 COVID-19 vaccine. This table comes from immunoSEQ multiplex PCR, and its TCRdb copy is limited to in-frame clones, with some not included. Among around 130,000 clones listed, 91% were seen once. The sample here was peripheral blood, taken 28 days after the second AZD1222 dose. The receptor set was obtained from an adult who received the AZD1222 COVID-19 vaccine.

This clone appeared a few times. The chain joins TRBV30 to TRBJ2-3, with 9 bases lining up with TRBD1. The germline V gene encodes CDR1 GTSNPN and CDR2 SVGIG (reference sequence). After removal of 2 bases from V and 9 bases from J, the junction contained 3 bases not matched to a gene. This CDR3 has 12 residues. The DNA of the CDR3 is TGTGCCTGGAGTACACAGGGGGCCACGCAGTATTTT. Its translation is CAWSTQGATQYF.

The chain couples TRBV10-3 to TRBJ1-5; D might be TRBD1 (5 bases). This CDR3 region has 13 residues. V lost 7 bases and J lost 7, with 14 bases in between. Germline values: CDR1 ENHRY, CDR2 SYGVKD. CDR3 residues: CAINSDMGQPQHF. In DNA form, the CDR3 reads TGTGCCATCAACTCGGACATGGGCCAGCCCCAGCATTTT.

The chain joins TRBV2 to TRBJ1-2; possible D gene TRBD1, 6 bases. Germline-derived CDR1 and CDR2 are SNHLY and FYNNEI. With 6 bases removed from V and 7 bases from J, the gap between germline ends came to 18 bases. This CDR3 spans 14 amino acids. The DNA for the CDR3 is TGTGCCAGCAGCCCCCGGGGGGGGCATGGTGGCTACACCTTC. Its protein product is CASSPRGGHGGYTF.

The rearrangement links TRBV5-4 to TRBJ1-3; D unclear. Trimming cost V 1 base and J 0 bases, with 2 bases left between them. Germline assignment: CDR1 SGHNT and CDR2 YYREEE (reference sequence). The CDR3 loop spans 13 amino acids. Written as DNA, the CDR3 is TGTGCCAGCAGCTTGCGCTCTGGAAACACCATATATTTT. Amino acids: CASSLRSGNTIYF.

This chain joins TRBV5-1 and TRBJ2-1; TRBD2 agrees at 8 bases. This CDR3 has 15 amino acids. In germline, CDR1 is SGHRS, CDR2 YFSETQ. The ends lost 5 bases at V and 10 bases at J; junction bases unmatched: 14. CDR3 nucleotides: TGCGCCAGCAGTTATAGCGGGATTCCCTTAGGGGAGCAGTTCTTC. This encodes CASSYSGIPLGEQFF.

The rearrangement uses TRBV11-2 and TRBJ2-1; 12 positions match TRBD2. CDR3 size: 16 residues. Germline CDR1 reads SGHAT; CDR2 reads FQNNGV. J gave up 4 bases and V 0 bases, and 1 base lay outside the gene matches. CDR3 in DNA: TGTGCCAGCAGCTTAGAACTAGCGGGGGGATACAATGAGCAGTTCTTC. Translating gives CASSLELAGGYNEQFF.

The rearrangement uses TRBV5-5 and TRBJ1-2; 9 bases agree with TRBD1. V shed 1 base, J shed 2 bases, and the junction held 3 bases outside the gene matches. The germline V gene has CDR1 SGHKS and CDR2 YYEKEE (reference sequence). CDR3 length: 15 amino acids. CDR3 coding DNA: TGTGCCAGCAGCTTGTGGGACAGGGAGAACTATGGCTACACCTTC. Protein sequence: CASSLWDRENYGYTF.

This chain uses TRBV19 with TRBJ1-5, with 9 bases aligning to TRBD1. V shed 3 bases, J shed 2 bases, and the junction held 5 bases outside the gene matches. The CDR3 loop spans 16 amino acids. Germline V CDR1 and CDR2: LNHDA, SQIVND (reference sequence). The DNA of the CDR3 is TGTGCCAGTAGTATTCCGGGACAGGGAGGCAATCAGCCCCAGCATTTT. This encodes CASSIPGQGGNQPQHF. Combining the CDR3 with reference TRBV19 and TRBJ1-5 gives the whole variable domain DGGITQSPKYLFRKEGQNVTLSCEQNLNHDAMYWYRQDPGQGLRLIYYSQIVNDFQKGDIAEGYSVSREKKESFPLTVTSAQKNPTAFYLCASSIPGQGGNQPQHFGDGTRLSIL.

The chain is built from TRBV5-4 and TRBJ2-5; D not certain. The CDR3 totals 15 residues. V was cut by 0 bases and J by 8 bases, with 17 bases left in between. Germline V CDR1 and CDR2: SGHNT, YYREEE (reference sequence). DNA of the CDR3: TGTGCCAGCAGCTTGGATCCAGGAGCCCAAGCCACCCAGTACTTC. This sequence encodes CASSLDPGAQATQYF. The full variable domain, completed using reference TRBV5-4 and TRBJ2-5, is ETGVTQSPTHLIKTRGQQVTLRCSSQSGHNTVSWYQQALGQGPQFIFQYYREEENGRGNFPPRFSGLQFPNYSSELNVNALELDDSALYLCASSLDPGAQATQYFGPGTRLLVL.